This is a list of T cell receptor beta chains from one sample in a study of identical twins. TCRdb redid the calling of the 5' RACE reads with MiXCR, one entry per CDR3 protein. The data show 1.5 million or so distinct CDR3 sequences, with about 31% seen just once and around 0.25% held by the top ten. Sequenced input: cord blood. The source of these receptors is a newborn girl in good health. Both conserved end residues are part of each CDR3.

j_call v_call cdr3_aa
TRBJ2-3 TRBV7-2 CASSPAGGSDTQYF
TRBJ2-7 TRBV20-1 CSRTGTSDYEQYF
TRBJ2-1 TRBV5-1 CASSLAPAGGRYNEQFF
TRBJ2-7 TRBV5-6 CASSFRWSSGRYEQYF
TRBJ2-7 TRBV28 CASSLLGTGPSYEQYF
- TRBV5-4 CASSTRGGFEQYF
TRBJ1-5 TRBV2 CASSEQGRYSNQPQHF
TRBJ1-6 TRBV6-5 CASSYSGQGTNSYNSPLHF
TRBJ1-4 TRBV10-3 CAISSSAQGASEKLFF
TRBJ2-3 TRBV25-1 CASSEVGGTSTDTQYF
TRBJ1-5 TRBV6-1 CASRKPGGGQPQHF
TRBJ2-1 TRBV24-1 CAASDYRGQYYNEQFF
TRBJ1-6 TRBV7-2 CASSRQNLLHF
TRBJ2-5 TRBV10-3 CAISASSGEETQYF
- TRBV13 CASSLGGRIDEQYF
TRBJ1-1 TRBV20-1 CSVAVLNTEAFF
TRBJ1-1 TRBV27 CASKGTAPGTVEAFF
TRBJ2-7 TRBV27 CASSPRNGRTREQYF
TRBJ2-3 TRBV7-2 CASSLARLASSTDTQYF
TRBJ1-2 TRBV7-8 CASSPGQVLYGYTF
- TRBV20-1 CSARTGGPYEQYF
TRBJ2-3 TRBV12-3/TRBV12-4 CASSWSGRVGDTQYF